The rows below give T cell receptor beta chains drawn from one sample of a study of T cell changes during pregnancy in multiple sclerosis. Data came from immunoSEQ multiplex PCR; TCRdb stores just in-frame clones and leaves some out. The sample holds roughly 40,000 clones, 92% seen once. The sequencing here drew on CD4+ T cells from peripheral blood mononuclear cells, taken before pregnancy. Receptors were obtained from a female donor with multiple sclerosis, enrolled in a pregnancy study. CDR3s include the opening cysteine and the closing phenylalanine or tryptophan. A D gene is named only where the DNA matches it firmly. The size field is filled for only some rows; it gives once, few, many or a size class.

v_call: TRBV15
clone_size: .
j_call: TRBJ1-1
d_call: .
cdr3_aa: CATSREVGGVSYGNTEAFF
cdr3_nt: TGTGCCACCAGCAGAGAGGTAGGGGGAGTATCGTATGGGAACACTGAAGCTTTCTTT

v_call: TRBV30
clone_size: once
j_call: TRBJ2-3
d_call: .
cdr3_aa: CAWSVSQTSTDTQYF
cdr3_nt: TGTGCCTGGAGTGTATCGCAGACTAGCACAGATACGCAGTATTTT

v_call: TRBV7-7
clone_size: .
j_call: TRBJ2-7
d_call: TRBD2
cdr3_aa: CASSTSGTTKLYF
cdr3_nt: TGTGCTAGCAGCACATCCGGGACTACCAAACTGTACTTC

v_call: TRBV2
clone_size: few
j_call: TRBJ2-3
d_call: TRBD2
cdr3_aa: CASSPSLAEARDTQYF
cdr3_nt: TGTGCCAGCAGCCCATCTCTAGCGGAAGCACGAGATACGCAGTATTTT

v_call: TRBV5-1
clone_size: .
j_call: TRBJ1-3
d_call: .
cdr3_aa: CASSLDPPGTIYF
cdr3_nt: TGCGCCAGCAGCTTGGATCCGCCAGGTACCATATATTTT

v_call: TRBV5-6
clone_size: .
j_call: TRBJ1-1
d_call: .
cdr3_aa: CASSLNGQRAKFTAFF
cdr3_nt: TGTGCCAGCAGCTTGAATGGTCAGAGGGCAAAATTTACAGCTTTCTTT

v_call: TRBV14
clone_size: .
j_call: TRBJ2-3
d_call: TRBD1
cdr3_aa: CASSQGIRTGSTDTQYF
cdr3_nt: TGTGCCAGCAGCCAAGGGATCCGGACAGGGAGCACAGATACGCAGTATTTT

v_call: TRBV10-3
clone_size: .
j_call: TRBJ2-7
d_call: TRBD2
cdr3_aa: CAISEIRTSAYEQYF
cdr3_nt: TGTGCCATCAGTGAAATCAGGACTAGTGCTTACGAGCAGTACTTC

v_call: TRBV6-1
clone_size: .
j_call: TRBJ1-3
d_call: TRBD1
cdr3_aa: CASSGGTGSRTGNTIYF
cdr3_nt: TGTGCCAGCAGTGGAGGGACAGGCTCAAGAACTGGAAACACCATATATTTT

v_call: TRBV10-2
clone_size: .
j_call: TRBJ2-1
d_call: TRBD2
cdr3_aa: CASSDDRRGSSYNEQFF
cdr3_nt: TGCGCCAGCAGTGACGATCGGCGCGGGAGCTCCTACAATGAGCAGTTCTTC

v_call: TRBV5-4
clone_size: .
j_call: TRBJ2-5
d_call: .
cdr3_aa: CASSLGVNQETQYF
cdr3_nt: TGTGCCAGCAGCCTAGGGGTAAACCAAGAGACCCAGTACTTC

v_call: TRBV4-3
clone_size: .
j_call: TRBJ2-7
d_call: .
cdr3_aa: CASSQEGSGHTYEQYF
cdr3_nt: TGCGCCAGCAGCCAAGAGGGGTCGGGACATACTTACGAGCAGTACTTC

v_call: TRBV5-1
clone_size: .
j_call: TRBJ2-5
d_call: TRBD2
cdr3_aa: CASSSTGTKETQYF
cdr3_nt: TGCGCCAGCAGCTCCACCGGGACTAAAGAGACCCAGTACTTC

v_call: TRBV28
clone_size: .
j_call: TRBJ1-3
d_call: .
cdr3_aa: CASSSPGGNTIYF
cdr3_nt: TGTGCCAGCAGTTCCCCCGGGGGAAACACCATATATTTT

v_call: TRBV7-9
clone_size: .
j_call: TRBJ1-2
d_call: TRBD1
cdr3_aa: CASSLALGDSRYGYTF
cdr3_nt: TGTGCCAGCAGCTTAGCCCTCGGGGACAGTCGTTATGGCTACACCTTC

v_call: TRBV27
clone_size: .
j_call: TRBJ2-7
d_call: .
cdr3_aa: CASSSSLGPYEQYF
cdr3_nt: TGTGCCAGCAGTTCGTCACTAGGTCCCTACGAGCAGTACTTC

v_call: TRBV19
clone_size: .
j_call: TRBJ2-1
d_call: .
cdr3_aa: CASSMWGDNEQFF
cdr3_nt: TGTGCCAGTAGTATGTGGGGGGACAATGAGCAGTTCTTC

v_call: TRBV28
clone_size: .
j_call: TRBJ2-7
d_call: TRBD1
cdr3_aa: CASSRDRDGYEQYF
cdr3_nt: TGTGCCAGCAGCCGCGACAGGGATGGTTACGAGCAGTACTTC

v_call: TRBV29-1
clone_size: .
j_call: TRBJ2-2
d_call: .
cdr3_aa: CSVVGYQNTGELFF
cdr3_nt: TGCAGCGTTGTGGGCTACCAGAACACCGGGGAGCTGTTTTTT

v_call: TRBV19
clone_size: .
j_call: TRBJ2-5
d_call: TRBD1
cdr3_aa: CASSTGTGPQETQYF
cdr3_nt: TGTGCCAGTAGTACCGGGACAGGACCCCAAGAGACCCAGTACTTC

v_call: TRBV28
clone_size: once
j_call: TRBJ2-1
d_call: TRBD1
cdr3_aa: CASSFRGPAEQFF
cdr3_nt: TGTGCCAGCAGTTTTAGGGGGCCCGCCGAGCAGTTCTTC

v_call: TRBV7-9
clone_size: .
j_call: TRBJ2-7
d_call: .
cdr3_aa: CASGAFYEQYF
cdr3_nt: TGTGCCAGCGGGGCTTTTTACGAGCAGTACTTC

v_call: TRBV18
clone_size: once
j_call: TRBJ1-5
d_call: .
cdr3_aa: CASSPTDTNQPQHF
cdr3_nt: TGTGCCAGCTCACCTACAGATACCAATCAGCCCCAGCATTTT